These 31 T cell receptor beta chains share one sample of origin, sequenced in a study of blood T cells in healthy people across ages (dated by TCRdb to the mid-2010s). To prepare the library, 5' RACE was applied. The run used an Illumina HiSeq 2500. A second PCR of about 6 to 12 cycles was run with a J-beta primer mix and a sample-barcoded 5' primer. The raw public data were reprocessed by TCRdb itself: fastp quality trimming at Q25, MiXCR clonotype calling, in-frame beta chains only. Merged by CDR3 protein, the rows form single entries marked with the most common genes and DNA. The sample includes approximately 960,000 distinct CDR3 sequences, with 25% to 30% observed a single time. The ten top clones hold roughly 10% of the sample. The same sample was also used in a study of T cells of mothers and their children.

Material: blood. These receptors came from a middle-aged woman in good health.

As regards this clonotype: This CDR3 is missing its conserved last phenylalanine or tryptophan, likely due to a read error. The chain combines TRBV14 with TRBJ2-1; D perhaps matches TRBD1 (5 bases). CDR3 length: 14 amino acids. CDR1 is SGHDN, CDR2 FVKESK, per germline. Trimming removed 5 bases from V and 9 bases from J, with 17 bases in between. CDR3 amino acids: CASSMDWGWGEQFC. Here the CDR3 DNA reads TGTGCCAGCAGCATGGATTGGGGCTGGGGTGAGCAGTTCTGC.

The CDR3 coding sequence is TGTGCCAGCAGATTGGTCGGTAGCGGGGAGATGGAGACCCAGTACTTC. It translates to CASRLVGSGEMETQYF. The chain combines TRBV13 with TRBJ2-5; 8 bases match TRBD2. This CDR3 is built from 16 residues. The germline gives CDR1 PRHDT, CDR2 FYEKMQ (reference sequence). The trim removed 6 bases at V and 5 bases at J, leaving 14 bases unmatched.

The sample holds a few counts of this clonotype. This rearrangement joins TRBV20-1 to TRBJ2-5, with D hard to call. Germline CDR1 and CDR2: DFQATT and SNEGSKA (reference sequence). The germline V and J ends were trimmed by 0 bases and 4 bases, with 15 bases remaining between them. The CDR3 is made up of 15 amino acids. In DNA, the CDR3 is TGCAGTGCTAGAGATCTCCGGGTCGGTTTAGAGACCCAGTACTTC. Translated, it gives CSARDLRVGLETQYF.

Note on this clonotype: It may be a read error: a sequence one base away is much more abundant. J is TRBJ2-6 and V is TRBV15; the match to TRBD1 covers 7 bases. Germline trimming cut 3 bases from V and 3 bases from J; bases unmatched to any gene: 8. This CDR3 is 17 amino acids long. In germline, CDR1 is LNHNV, CDR2 YYDKDF (reference sequence). As DNA, the CDR3 is TGTGCCACCAGCAGCGAGGGACAGAGTCATGGGGCCAACGTCCTGACTTTC. This translates into CATSSEGQSHGANVLTF.

This clonotype has at least ten counts. The genes are TRBV28 and TRBJ2-3, with 8 bases matching TRBD2. The CDR3 covers 14 residues. Germline CDR1 reads MDHEN; CDR2 reads SYDVKM. V lost 5 bases to trimming and J lost 6 bases; unmatched junction nucleotides: 7. The CDR3 spells CASSKAGAVDTQYF. CDR3 sequence (DNA): TGTGCCAGCAGTAAAGCGGGGGCCGTCGATACGCAGTATTTT.

As regards this clonotype: Germline and junction disagree at one end, which may indicate a read error. The chain combines TRBV7-3 with TRBJ2-1; TRBD2 aligns across 9 bases. This CDR3 is 15 amino acids long. Germline values: CDR1 SGHTA, CDR2 FQGTGA. CDR3 loop: CASNLGAGGDNGQFF. The DNA of the CDR3 is TGTGCCAGCAACCTGGGAGCGGGGGGTGACAATGGGCAGTTCTTC.

The chain employs TRBV5-1 and TRBJ2-5, with a possible D match to TRBD1 (6 bases). The V and J ends lost 4 bases and 4 bases respectively, with 14 bases between them. Germline V gene data show CDR1 as SGHRS and CDR2 as YFSETQ. This CDR3 contains 14 residues. CDR3 in DNA: TGCGCCAGCAGCGACCACAGGGAAGGAGAGACCCAGTACTTC. Its protein is CASSDHREGETQYF.

This clonotype came up a few times. The chain joins TRBV21-1 to TRBJ2-1; no check of the table's D call, TRBD1, against the DNA was made. TRBV21-1 is listed as a pseudogene. The CDR3 spans 14 residues. As DNA, the CDR3 is TGTGCCAGCAGGACAGGGGGAACCTACAATGAGCAGTTCTTC. It yields the protein CASRTGGTYNEQFF.

As to this clonotype: An end of the junction does not agree with germline; a read error may underlie this. J is TRBJ1-3 and V is TRBV4-2; no definite D call. This CDR3 is built from 16 residues. Germline loops: CDR1 LGHNA, CDR2 YNFKEQ. CDR3 loop: CASSQDGGSYGNAIYF. DNA for the CDR3: TGTGCCAGCAGCCAAGATGGCGGGTCCTATGGAAACGCCATATATTTT.

This clonotype occurred a few times. The chain has TRBV3-1 and TRBJ1-2; a possible D gene is TRBD1 (6 bases). The ends were cut back, 1 base at V and 7 bases at J, with 10 bases in the middle. Germline lookup yields CDR1 LGHDT and CDR2 YNNKEL (reference sequence). The CDR3 extends over 13 amino acids. The CDR3 protein is CASSQGGGLGYTF. Written as DNA, the CDR3 is TGTGCCAGCAGCCAAGGGGGGGGCCTTGGCTACACCTTC.

To note about this clonotype: A read error may produce the germline difference seen at one junction end. This rearrangement joins TRBV20-1 to TRBJ2-5, with D uncertain. The J call is doubtful: the DNA matches TRBJ2-7 better. The CDR3 is 13 amino acids. Germline V lookup: CDR1 DFQATT, CDR2 SNEGSKA (reference sequence). CDR3 bases: TGCAGTGCAAGAGACTTTTCAACCTACGAGCAGTACTTC. It specifies CSARDFSTYEQYF.

This clonotype occurred many times. The genes are TRBV2 and TRBJ2-7; D possibly corresponds to TRBD1 (6 bases). Germline CDR1 reads SNHLY; CDR2 reads FYNNEI. The CDR3 has 16 amino acids. Between the trimmed V and J ends, which lost 0 bases and 3 bases, there was a span of 15 bases. The CDR3 DNA sequence: TGTGCCAGCAGTGAAGCTGGACAGTCACTAGTCTACGAGCAGTACTTC. Translating gives CASSEAGQSLVYEQYF.

The sample holds a few counts of this clonotype. This chain joins TRBV28 and TRBJ1-2; 8 nucleotides align to TRBD1. The germline CDR1 and CDR2 sequences are MDHEN and SYDVKM. The CDR3 is made up of 17 amino acids. V lost 4 bases and J lost 0; bases outside the gene matches: 10. The CDR3 loop reads CASSSGTGLLTNYGYTF. In DNA, the CDR3 is TGTGCCAGCAGTTCCGGGACAGGCTTACTCACTAACTATGGCTACACCTTC.

The chain combines TRBV20-1 with TRBJ2-7; D is uncertain. CDR1 DFQATT and CDR2 SNEGSKA come from the germline V gene (reference sequence). The V end was cut by 0 bases, the J end by 3 bases, with 9 bases between. The CDR3 sequence is 13 residues long. CDR3 sequence: CSARDLPSYEQYF. The CDR3 DNA is TGCAGTGCTAGAGACCTGCCTAGCTACGAGCAGTACTTC.

The gene calls are TRBV20-1 and TRBJ2-1, with TRBD2 as a possible D gene (6 bases). V dropped 0 bases and J dropped 4 bases, with 16 bases sitting between them. Germline V gene sequence: CDR1 DFQATT, CDR2 SNEGSKA (reference sequence). The CDR3 is 16 residues long. Here the CDR3 DNA reads TGCAGTGCTAGAGATCCGGTGGGGGGTACTTACAATGAGCAGTTCTTC. The encoded protein is CSARDPVGGTYNEQFF.

The chain is built from TRBV9 and TRBJ2-1, with D possibly TRBD2 on 5 matching bases. The CDR3 consists of 15 residues. CDR1 and CDR2 from the germline V gene are SGDLS and YYNGEE. V gave up 4 bases and J gave up 8 bases, with 19 bases separating them. The CDR3 DNA reads as TGTGCCAGCAGCCAAGCTGGAGTAGCTAGCTATGAGCAGTTCTTC. Translated: CASSQAGVASYEQFF.

The V and J genes are TRBV7-2 and TRBJ2-1; weak D call: TRBD2 (5 bases). CDR1 and CDR2 from the germline V gene are SGHTA and FQGNSA. CDR3 length: 15 residues. Trimming removed 1 base from V and 0 bases from J, with 7 bases in between. The CDR3 DNA sequence: TGTGCCAGCAGCTTAGGCGGGTGCTCCTACAATGAGCAGTTCTTC. It codes for CASSLGGCSYNEQFF.

The chain combines TRBV20-1 with TRBJ2-6; weak D call: TRBD2 (5 bases). The CDR3 consists of 13 residues. Between the trimmed V and J ends, which lost 6 bases and 0 bases, there was a span of 6 bases. CDR1 is DFQATT, CDR2 SNEGSKA, per germline (reference sequence). DNA for the CDR3: TGCAGTGCCGGGGTCTCTGGGGCCAACGTCCTGACTTTC. It encodes CSAGVSGANVLTF.

This clonotype was found a few times. The chain has TRBV4-3 and TRBJ2-7; weak D call: TRBD1 (6 bases). Trimming shortened V by 0 bases and J by 3 bases, and 15 bases separated the two germline ends. This CDR3 has 16 amino acids. Germline V lookup: CDR1 LGHNA, CDR2 YSLEER. CDR3 nucleotide sequence: TGCGCCAGCAGCCAAGATCTTGGGGACAAACGCTACGAGCAGTACTTC. This sequence encodes CASSQDLGDKRYEQYF.

Only a few counts were recorded for this clonotype. One base away lies a much larger clone, so this may be a sequencing read error. The V and J genes are TRBV7-2 and TRBJ2-5; D ambiguous. V shed 0 bases and J shed 11 bases, with 7 bases lying between them. Germline V gene lookup returns CDR1 SGHTA and CDR2 FQGNSA. The CDR3 length is 11 residues. For the CDR3, the DNA is TGTGCCAGCAGCTTAGCAGCTGAGCAGTACTTC. Translation: CASSLAAEQYF.

This clonotype was detected ten times or more. The chain couples TRBV20-1 to TRBJ1-2; 8 positions agree with TRBD1. J gave up 4 bases and V 3 bases, and 7 bases lay outside the gene matches. Germline loops: CDR1 DFQATT, CDR2 SNEGSKA (reference sequence). The CDR3 extends over 14 amino acids. CDR3 amino acids: CSASFLDRAYGYTF. CDR3 DNA: TGCAGTGCTAGCTTTCTGGACAGGGCCTATGGCTACACCTTC.

This clonotype was observed at least ten times. The rearrangement links TRBV4-1 to TRBJ1-4; D might be TRBD1 (5 bases). Germline V gives CDR1 MGHRA, CDR2 YSYEKL. Trimming took off 6 bases at V and 6 bases at J, with 17 bases between the two ends. The CDR3 has 15 residues. The CDR3 DNA sequence: TGCGCCAGCAGGCTCAGGGTCTCGGGGGATGAAAAACTGTTTTTT. This encodes CASRLRVSGDEKLFF.

Comment on this clonotype: A clone one base away is much larger, so this may be a read error. CDR3 sequence: CSVEGTDRYDEQFF. In DNA, the CDR3 is TGCAGCGTTGAGGGGACTGATCGTTACGATGAGCAGTTCTTC. This chain links TRBV29-1 with TRBJ2-1; D possibly corresponds to TRBD2 (6 bases). Trimming shortened V by 3 bases and J by 8 bases, and 17 bases separated the two germline ends. The germline V gene has CDR1 SQVTM and CDR2 ANQGSEA. The CDR3 has 14 residues.

This clonotype was observed many times. A read error may produce the germline difference seen at one junction end. The chain is built from TRBV5-1 and TRBJ1-2; 8 bases align to TRBD1. The CDR3 sequence is 14 residues long. CDR1 is SGHRS and CDR2 is YFSETQ in the germline V gene. The CDR3 sequence: CASSLGDRNYGYTF. CDR3 nucleotide sequence: TGTGCCAGCAGCTTAGGGGACAGGAACTATGGCTACACCTTC.

This chain links TRBV24-1 with TRBJ2-5; D is possibly TRBD1 or TRBD2 (6 bases each). Germline CDR1 is KGHDR and CDR2 is SFDVKD. CDR3 size: 13 residues. The V gene lost 5 bases and the J gene lost 5 bases, with 11 bases spanning the gap. The DNA for the CDR3 is TGTGCCACCAGTGTTACAGGGAGGGAGACCCAGTACTTC. Its protein is CATSVTGRETQYF.

This clonotype was counted between two and nine times. The rearrangement joins TRBV5-1 to TRBJ1-1; 10 nucleotides agree with TRBD1. The CDR3 totals 15 residues. CDR1 is SGHRS, CDR2 YFSETQ, per germline. Trimming removed 7 bases from V and 1 base from J; junction bases left unmatched: 7. CDR3 protein: CASSGQGSANTEAFF. In DNA, the CDR3 is TGCGCCAGCTCGGGACAGGGGTCTGCGAACACTGAAGCTTTCTTT.

The chain has TRBV7-2 and TRBJ1-1, with 11 bases identical to TRBD1. This CDR3 contains 18 residues. Trimming cost V 0 bases and J 3 bases; bases outside gene matches: 9. Germline values: CDR1 SGHTA, CDR2 FQGNSA. Here the CDR3 DNA reads TGTGCCAGCAGCTTAGCGGTTCCCGGGACAGGGGGAGACACTGAAGCTTTCTTT. This translates into CASSLAVPGTGGDTEAFF.

This clonotype was recorded a few times. The rearrangement uses TRBV20-1 and TRBJ2-3; 11 positions agree with TRBD2. This CDR3 is built from 17 residues. J lost 2 bases, V lost 0 bases, and 7 bases had no gene match. CDR1 and CDR2 from the germline V gene are DFQATT and SNEGSKA (reference sequence). The CDR3 is CSARDRPSGGSTDTQYF. For the CDR3, the DNA is TGCAGTGCTAGAGATCGGCCTAGCGGGGGGTCCACAGATACGCAGTATTTT.

This clonotype was seen a single time. The DNA of the CDR3 is TGCAGCGCGGATAAGGGGAACACCGGGGAGCTGTTTTTT. This gives the protein CSADKGNTGELFF. The rearrangement links TRBV29-1 to TRBJ2-2; the D is unclear. Germline V gene sequence: CDR1 SQVTM, CDR2 ANQGSEA. Trimming pared 7 bases from V and 1 base from J, leaving 10 bases between. This CDR3 spans 13 amino acids.

This clonotype was counted many times. This rearrangement joins TRBV5-1 to TRBJ2-7, with D unclear. With 0 bases removed from V and 5 bases from J, the gap between germline ends came to 9 bases. CDR3 length: 13 amino acids. Germline V gene data show CDR1 as SGHRS and CDR2 as YFSETQ. The CDR3 sequence is CASSLALENEQYF. CDR3 DNA sequence: TGCGCCAGCAGCTTGGCCCTGGAGAACGAGCAGTACTTC.

This clonotype occurred many times. DNA of the CDR3: TGTGCCAGCAGTTACTCGTCAGGCAGAACACCGCTCTACGAGCAGTACTTC. This gives the protein CASSYSSGRTPLYEQYF. The rearrangement uses TRBV6-2 or TRBV6-3 and TRBJ2-7; D remains ambiguous. The CDR3 is 17 amino acids. V was clipped by 0 bases and J by 3 bases, with 18 bases between them. CDR1 MNHEY and CDR2 SVGEGT come from the germline V gene.